Listed below are T cell receptor beta chains from one sample, sequenced in a study of cytomegalovirus exposure and HLA in healthy donors. Produced via immunoSEQ multiplex PCR; TCRdb's table is partial and in-frame only. The sample holds over 150,000 clones, around four fifths seen once. Sequenced sample: PBMCs. All receptors come from a woman in her 50s in good health and CMV-seronegative. Each CDR3 is given with its conserved first and last residue. A D gene is named only where the DNA matches it firmly. Clone size appears in some rows only: once, few, many, or a class for an expanded clone.

>-|-|TRBJ1-4|TRBV6-5
TGTGCCAGCAGTTACGGGGGCCGGAATGAAAAACTGTTTTTT
CASSYGGRNEKLFF
>-|-|TRBJ1-1|TRBV5-1
TGCGCCAGCAGCTTGGCCGGAGGAGGAATGAACACTGAAGCTTTCTTT
CASSLAGGGMNTEAFF
>TRBD2|-|TRBJ2-2|TRBV28
TGTGCCAGCAGTTTTTTAGCGGGGGGGTACGCCGGGGAGCTGTTTTTT
CASSFLAGGYAGELFF
>TRBD1|-|TRBJ1-2|TRBV5-1
TGCGCCAGCAGGCAGGGGGCGTATCCCGATGGCTACACCTTC
CASRQGAYPDGYTF
>TRBD1|-|TRBJ2-7|TRBV27
TGTGCCAGCAGGGGGACAGGGTTCCGATCCTACGAGCAGTACTTC
CASRGTGFRSYEQYF
>-|-|TRBJ2-5|TRBV7-3
TGTGCCAGCAGCTCTACTCTTAAAGAGACCCAGTACTTC
CASSSTLKETQYF
>-|once|TRBJ2-5|TRBV20-1
TGCAGTGCTAGAGATCGGGAGACCCAGTACTTC
CSARDRETQYF
>TRBD1|once|TRBJ2-5|TRBV27
TGTGCCAGCGGACAGGGTGGTTTTGAGACCCAGTACTTC
CASGQGGFETQYF
>-|once|TRBJ2-7|TRBV11-1
TGTGCCAGCAGCTTCCTGCGGGACCAGTCTTACGAGCAGTACTTC
CASSFLRDQSYEQYF
>TRBD2|-|TRBJ2-1|TRBV5-4
TGTGCCAGCAGCTTGTATACGGGAGGCTACAATGAGCAGTTCTTC
CASSLYTGGYNEQFF
>TRBD1|-|TRBJ2-7|TRBV27
TGTGCCAGCAGTTCGAGACAGGGCCTCGTTGCCTCACTCTACGAGCAGTACTTC
CASSSRQGLVASLYEQYF
>-|-|TRBJ1-1|TRBV19
TGTGCCAGTAGTATCCAGGGGATCTCGGCCACTGAAGCTTTCTTT
CASSIQGISATEAFF
>TRBD2|-|TRBJ2-6|TRBV7-3
TGTGCCAGCAGCGCCTCCGGGACTAGCGGGAGGGCGCCTGGGGCCAACGTCCTGACTTTC
CASSASGTSGRAPGANVLTF
>-|-|TRBJ1-2|TRBV27
TGTGCCAGTACCTTGAGGTGGTCTACTAACTATGGCTACACCTTC
CASTLRWSTNYGYTF
>TRBD2|-|TRBJ2-1|TRBV4-2
TGTGCCAGCAGCCAAGGCCGTCAGCGGGAGTCTTACAATGAGCAGTTCTTC
CASSQGRQRESYNEQFF
>TRBD2|-|TRBJ2-1|TRBV5-1
TGCGCCAGCAGCTTGGCTGGGACTAGCGGGAAAGGGTCCTACAATGAGCAGTTCTTC
CASSLAGTSGKGSYNEQFF
>TRBD1|few|TRBJ2-5|TRBV7-9
TGTGCCAGCAGCTCGACAGGGGACGAAGAGACCCAGTACTTC
CASSSTGDEETQYF
>TRBD2|many|TRBJ2-2|TRBV4-3
TGCGCCAGCAGCGCCTGGACTAGCGGGGGGGAGAACACCGGGGAGCTGTTTTTT
CASSAWTSGGENTGELFF
>TRBD2|-|TRBJ2-7|TRBV7-3
TGTGCCAGCAGCCCCAGACTCAGCGGGATCCCCTACGAGCAGTACTTC
CASSPRLSGIPYEQYF
>TRBD1|-|TRBJ1-1|TRBV27
TGTGCCAGCAGTAGACGACAGGGGGCGGTGGGGAACACTGAAGCTTTCTTT
CASSRRQGAVGNTEAFF
>TRBD2|few|TRBJ2-6|TRBV14
TGTGCCAGCAGCCAAGATAGCGGGGGGGCCCGACTTAGGGCCAACGTCCTGACTTTC
CASSQDSGGARLRANVLTF
>TRBD1|-|TRBJ1-1|TRBV9
TGTGCCAGCAGCGAGGGACAGGGAATAGAGTATCGGCAAGTGGGAGCTTTCTTT
CASSEGQGIEYRQVGAFF
>-|once|TRBJ1-5|TRBV7-6
TGTGCCAGCTGCTTAGTCCCAGACAATCAGCCCCAGCATTTT
CASCLVPDNQPQHF
>TRBD2|-|TRBJ2-1|TRBV18
TGTGCCAGCTCACCCCTAGCGGGAGCAGAATACAATGAGCAGTTCTTC
CASSPLAGAEYNEQFF